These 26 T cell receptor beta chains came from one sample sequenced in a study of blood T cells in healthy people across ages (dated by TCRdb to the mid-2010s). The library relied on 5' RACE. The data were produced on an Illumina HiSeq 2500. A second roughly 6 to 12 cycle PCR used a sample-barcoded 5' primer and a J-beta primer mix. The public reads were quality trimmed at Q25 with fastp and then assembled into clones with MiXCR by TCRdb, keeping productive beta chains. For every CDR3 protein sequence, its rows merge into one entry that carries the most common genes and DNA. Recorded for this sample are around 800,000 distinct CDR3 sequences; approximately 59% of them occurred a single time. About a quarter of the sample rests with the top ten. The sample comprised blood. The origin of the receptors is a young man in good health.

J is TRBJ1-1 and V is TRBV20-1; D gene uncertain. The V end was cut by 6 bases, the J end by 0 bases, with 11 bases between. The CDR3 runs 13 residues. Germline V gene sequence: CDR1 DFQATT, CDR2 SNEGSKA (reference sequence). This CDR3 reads CSAPGRVNTEAFF. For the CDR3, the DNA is TGCAGTGCCCCTGGTCGGGTGAACACTGAAGCTTTCTTT.

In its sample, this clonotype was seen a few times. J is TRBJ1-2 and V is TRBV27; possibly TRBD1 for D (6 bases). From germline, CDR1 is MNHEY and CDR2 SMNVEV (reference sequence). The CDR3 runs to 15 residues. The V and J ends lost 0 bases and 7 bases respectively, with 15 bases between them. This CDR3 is CASSLSAGEVGGYTF. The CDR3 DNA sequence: TGTGCCAGCAGTTTATCCGCAGGGGAGGTTGGTGGCTACACCTTC.

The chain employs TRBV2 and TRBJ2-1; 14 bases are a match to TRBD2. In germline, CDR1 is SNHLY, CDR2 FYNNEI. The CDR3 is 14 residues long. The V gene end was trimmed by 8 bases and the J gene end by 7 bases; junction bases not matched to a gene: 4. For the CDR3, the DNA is TGTGCCAGCGGAGGGACTAGCGGGGGAAATGAGCAGTTCTTC. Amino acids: CASGGTSGGNEQFF. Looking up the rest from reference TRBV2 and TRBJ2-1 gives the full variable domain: EPEVTQTPSHQVTQMGQEVILRCVPISNHLYFYWYRQILGQKVEFLVSFYNNEISEKSEIFDDQFSVERPDGSNFTLKIRSTKLEDSAMYFCASGGTSGGNEQFFGPGTRLTVL.

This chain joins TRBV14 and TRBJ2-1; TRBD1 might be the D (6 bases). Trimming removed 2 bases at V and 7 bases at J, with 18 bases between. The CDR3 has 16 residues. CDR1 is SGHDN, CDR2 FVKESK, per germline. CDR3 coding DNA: TGTGCCAGCAGCCAAAGTCGGTATTCGAGGGGGAATGAGCAGTTCTTC. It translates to CASSQSRYSRGNEQFF.

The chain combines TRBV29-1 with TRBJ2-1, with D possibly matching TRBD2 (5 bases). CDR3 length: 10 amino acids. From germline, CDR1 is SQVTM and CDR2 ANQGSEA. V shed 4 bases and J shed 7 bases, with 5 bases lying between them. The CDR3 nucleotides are TGCAGCGTTGCGGGAAATGAGCAGTTCTTC. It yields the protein CSVAGNEQFF.

CDR3: CASRRDLSTDTQYF. The CDR3 bases are TGTGCCAGCAGACGGGACCTTAGCACAGATACGCAGTATTTT. The chain employs TRBV12-3 or TRBV12-4 and TRBJ2-3; either TRBD1 or TRBD2 may fit D (5 bases each). V dropped 6 bases and J dropped 0 bases, with 10 bases sitting between them. This CDR3 spans 14 amino acids.

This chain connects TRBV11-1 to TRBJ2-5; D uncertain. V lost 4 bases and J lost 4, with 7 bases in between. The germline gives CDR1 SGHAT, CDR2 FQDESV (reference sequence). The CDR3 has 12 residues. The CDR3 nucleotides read TGTGCCAGCAGCTCCACCGCAGAGACCCAGTACTTC. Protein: CASSSTAETQYF.

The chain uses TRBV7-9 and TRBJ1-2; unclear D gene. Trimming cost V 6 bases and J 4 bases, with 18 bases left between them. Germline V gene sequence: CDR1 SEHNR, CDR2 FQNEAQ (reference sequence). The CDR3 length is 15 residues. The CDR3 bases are TGTGCCAGCAGTTCCCCGCGGGGATCGGGCTATGGCTACACCTTC. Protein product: CASSSPRGSGYGYTF.

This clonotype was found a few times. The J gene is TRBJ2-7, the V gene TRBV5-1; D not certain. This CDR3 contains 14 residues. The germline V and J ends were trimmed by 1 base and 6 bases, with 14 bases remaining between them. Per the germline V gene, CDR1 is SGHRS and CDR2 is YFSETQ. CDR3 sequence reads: CASSLQTEHGEQYF. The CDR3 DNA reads TGCGCCAGCAGCTTGCAGACGGAGCATGGCGAGCAGTACTTC.

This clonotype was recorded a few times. The CDR3 DNA is TGTGCCAGCAGTCCAGGCGGGACAGCTTATGGCTACACCTTC. It translates to CASSPGGTAYGYTF. The chain has TRBV6-5 and TRBJ1-2; 7 bases are a match to TRBD1. Trimming took 5 bases from V and 5 from J; bases not matched to a gene: 8. The CDR3 totals 14 residues. Germline V gene sequence: CDR1 MNHEY, CDR2 SVGAGI.

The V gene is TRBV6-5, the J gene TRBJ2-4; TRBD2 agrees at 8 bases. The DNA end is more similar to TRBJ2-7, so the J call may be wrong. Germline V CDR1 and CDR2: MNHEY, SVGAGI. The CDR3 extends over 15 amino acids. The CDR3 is CASSKARGGTYEQYF. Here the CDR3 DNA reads TGTGCCAGCAGCAAGGCCCGGGGGGGGACCTACGAGCAGTACTTC.

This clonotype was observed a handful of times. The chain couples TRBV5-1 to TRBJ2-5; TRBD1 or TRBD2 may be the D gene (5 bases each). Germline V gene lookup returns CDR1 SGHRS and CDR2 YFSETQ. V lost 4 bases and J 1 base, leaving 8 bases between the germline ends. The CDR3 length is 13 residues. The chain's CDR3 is CASSGGSQETQYF. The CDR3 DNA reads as TGCGCCAGCAGCGGGGGAAGCCAAGAGACCCAGTACTTC.

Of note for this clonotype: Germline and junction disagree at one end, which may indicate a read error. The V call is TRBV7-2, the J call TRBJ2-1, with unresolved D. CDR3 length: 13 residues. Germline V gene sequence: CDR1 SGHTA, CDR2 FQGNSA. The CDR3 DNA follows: TGTGCCAGCAGCTTTCCGGGCTACAGTGAGCAGTTCTTC. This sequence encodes CASSFPGYSEQFF.

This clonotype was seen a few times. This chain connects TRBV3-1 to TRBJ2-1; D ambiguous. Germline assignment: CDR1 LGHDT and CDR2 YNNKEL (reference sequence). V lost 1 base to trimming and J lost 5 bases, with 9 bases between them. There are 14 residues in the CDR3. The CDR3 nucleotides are TGTGCCAGCAGCCAAGTCAGGTCCCACAATGAGCAGTTCTTC. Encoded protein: CASSQVRSHNEQFF.

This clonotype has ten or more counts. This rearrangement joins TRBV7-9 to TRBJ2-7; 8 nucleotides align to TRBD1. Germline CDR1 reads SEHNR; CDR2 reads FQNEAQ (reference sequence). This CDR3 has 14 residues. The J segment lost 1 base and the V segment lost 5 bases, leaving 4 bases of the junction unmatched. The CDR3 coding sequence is TGTGCCAGCAGCCCCCGGGACAGGTCCTACGAGCAGTACTTC. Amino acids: CASSPRDRSYEQYF.

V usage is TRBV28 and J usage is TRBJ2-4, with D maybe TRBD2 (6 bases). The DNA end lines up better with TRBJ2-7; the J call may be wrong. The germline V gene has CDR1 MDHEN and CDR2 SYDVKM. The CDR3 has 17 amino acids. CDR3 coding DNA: TGTGCCAGCAGTTTTTGGGGTTGGGACGGGAGCTCCTACGAGCAGTACTTC. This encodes CASSFWGWDGSSYEQYF.

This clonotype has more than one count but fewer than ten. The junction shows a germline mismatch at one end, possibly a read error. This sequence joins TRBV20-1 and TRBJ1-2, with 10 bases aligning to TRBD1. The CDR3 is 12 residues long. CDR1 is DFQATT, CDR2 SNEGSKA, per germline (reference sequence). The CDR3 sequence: CSARQGAYGYTF. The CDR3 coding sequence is TGTAGTGCTAGACAGGGGGCCTATGGCTACACCTTC.

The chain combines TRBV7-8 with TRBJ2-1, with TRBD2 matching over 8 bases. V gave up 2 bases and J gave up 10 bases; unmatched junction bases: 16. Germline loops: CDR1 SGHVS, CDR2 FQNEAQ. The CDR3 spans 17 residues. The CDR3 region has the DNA TGTGCCAGCAGCTTAACTTGGACTAGCCCGATGCGATTCGAGCAGTTCTTC. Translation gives CASSLTWTSPMRFEQFF. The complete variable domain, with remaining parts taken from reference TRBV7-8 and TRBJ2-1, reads GAGVSQSPRYKVAKRGQDVALRCDPISGHVSLFWYQQALGQGPEFLTYFQNEAQLDKSGLPSDRFFAERPEGSVSTLKIQRTQQEDSAVYLCASSLTWTSPMRFEQFFGPGTRLTVL.

CDR3 nucleotides: TGCGCCAGCAGCTTGATGGCGGGGAGAGAGACCCAGTACTTC. Protein: CASSLMAGRETQYF. This chain connects TRBV5-1 to TRBJ2-5; D possibly corresponds to TRBD2 (6 bases). V shed 1 base and J shed 4 bases, with 11 bases lying between them. Germline CDR1 and CDR2: SGHRS and YFSETQ. The CDR3 has 14 amino acids.

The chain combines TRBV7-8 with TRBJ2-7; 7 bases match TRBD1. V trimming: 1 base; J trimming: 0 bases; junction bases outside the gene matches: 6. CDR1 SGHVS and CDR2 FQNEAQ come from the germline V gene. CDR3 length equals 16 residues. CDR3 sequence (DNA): TGTGCCAGCAGCTTAGAAGGGGACAGACCCTCCTACGAGCAGTACTTC. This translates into CASSLEGDRPSYEQYF.

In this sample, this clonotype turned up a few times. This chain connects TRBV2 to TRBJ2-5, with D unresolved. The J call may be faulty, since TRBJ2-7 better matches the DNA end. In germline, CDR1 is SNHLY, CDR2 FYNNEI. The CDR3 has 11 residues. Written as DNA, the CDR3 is TGTGCCAGCAGTTCTCAAGCCGAGCAGTACTTC. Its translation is CASSSQAEQYF.

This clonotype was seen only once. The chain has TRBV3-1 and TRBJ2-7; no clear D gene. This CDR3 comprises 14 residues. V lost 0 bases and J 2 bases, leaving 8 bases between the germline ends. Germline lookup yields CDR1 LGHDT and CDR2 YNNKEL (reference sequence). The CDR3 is CASSQDPVPYEQYF. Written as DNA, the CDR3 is TGTGCCAGCAGCCAAGATCCAGTCCCCTACGAGCAGTACTTC.

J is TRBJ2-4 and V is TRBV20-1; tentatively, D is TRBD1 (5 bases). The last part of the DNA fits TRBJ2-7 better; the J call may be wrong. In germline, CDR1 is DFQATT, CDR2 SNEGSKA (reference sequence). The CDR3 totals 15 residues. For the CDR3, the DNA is TGCAGTGCTAGTGGGCCAGCCCGAAGGGGTTACGAGCAGTACTTC. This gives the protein CSASGPARRGYEQYF.

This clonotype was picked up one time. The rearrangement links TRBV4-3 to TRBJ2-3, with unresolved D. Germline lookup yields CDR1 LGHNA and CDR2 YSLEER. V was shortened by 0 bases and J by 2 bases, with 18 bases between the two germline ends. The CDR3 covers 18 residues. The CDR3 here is CASSQDPLVVSNTDTQYF. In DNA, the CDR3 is TGCGCCAGCAGCCAAGACCCCCTGGTAGTCTCTAACACAGATACGCAGTATTTT.

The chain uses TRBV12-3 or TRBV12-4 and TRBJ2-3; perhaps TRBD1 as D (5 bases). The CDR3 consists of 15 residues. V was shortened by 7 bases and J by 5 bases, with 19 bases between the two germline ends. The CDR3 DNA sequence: TGTGCCAGCACCCAGAGTAGGATAGGGGAAGATACGCAGTATTTT. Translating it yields CASTQSRIGEDTQYF.

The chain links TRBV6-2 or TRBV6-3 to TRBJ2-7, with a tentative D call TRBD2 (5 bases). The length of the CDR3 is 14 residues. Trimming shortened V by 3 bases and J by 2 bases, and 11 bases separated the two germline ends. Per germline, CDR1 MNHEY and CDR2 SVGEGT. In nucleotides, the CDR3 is TGTGCCAGCAGTTATTCCGGGGTCGCCTACGAGCAGTACTTC. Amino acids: CASSYSGVAYEQYF.